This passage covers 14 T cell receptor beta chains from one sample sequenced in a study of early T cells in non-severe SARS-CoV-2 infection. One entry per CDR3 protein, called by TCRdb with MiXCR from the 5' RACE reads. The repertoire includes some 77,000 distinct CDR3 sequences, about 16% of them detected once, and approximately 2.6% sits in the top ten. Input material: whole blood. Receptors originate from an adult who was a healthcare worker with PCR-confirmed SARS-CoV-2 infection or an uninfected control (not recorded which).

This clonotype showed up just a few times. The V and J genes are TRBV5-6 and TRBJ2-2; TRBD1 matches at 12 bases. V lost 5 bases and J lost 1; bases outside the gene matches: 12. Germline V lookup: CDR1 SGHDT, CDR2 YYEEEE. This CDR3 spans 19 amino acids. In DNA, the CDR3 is TGTGCCAGCAGTTATCCGGTGGGACAGGGGGCTCTGAACACCGGGGAGCTGTTTTTT. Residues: CASSYPVGQGALNTGELFF.

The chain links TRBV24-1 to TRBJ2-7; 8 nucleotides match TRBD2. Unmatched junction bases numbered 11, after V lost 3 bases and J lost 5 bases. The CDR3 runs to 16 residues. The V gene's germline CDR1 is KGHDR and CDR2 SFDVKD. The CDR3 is CATSDHANSGKHEQYF. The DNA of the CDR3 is TGTGCCACCAGTGATCATGCCAATAGCGGGAAACACGAGCAGTACTTC.

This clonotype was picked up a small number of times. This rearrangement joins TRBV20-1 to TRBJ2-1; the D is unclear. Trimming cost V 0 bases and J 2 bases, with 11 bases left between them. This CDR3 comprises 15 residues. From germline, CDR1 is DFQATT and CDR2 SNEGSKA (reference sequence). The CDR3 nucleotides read TGCAGTGCTAGAGATGTGATAGCTGCCTACAATGAGCAGTTCTTC. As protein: CSARDVIAAYNEQFF.

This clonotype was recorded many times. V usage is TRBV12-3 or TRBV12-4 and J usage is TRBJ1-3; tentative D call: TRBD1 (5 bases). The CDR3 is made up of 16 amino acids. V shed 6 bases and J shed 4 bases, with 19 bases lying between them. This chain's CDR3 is CASSPGERDSGNTIYF. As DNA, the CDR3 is TGTGCCAGCAGCCCCGGGGAGAGGGACTCCGGAAACACCATATATTTT.

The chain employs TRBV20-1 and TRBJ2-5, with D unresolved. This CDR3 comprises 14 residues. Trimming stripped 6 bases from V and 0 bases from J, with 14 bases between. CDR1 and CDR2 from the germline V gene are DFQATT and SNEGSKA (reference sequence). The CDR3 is CSAIAVVYQETQYF. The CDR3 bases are TGCAGTGCCATTGCAGTGGTTTACCAAGAGACCCAGTACTTC.

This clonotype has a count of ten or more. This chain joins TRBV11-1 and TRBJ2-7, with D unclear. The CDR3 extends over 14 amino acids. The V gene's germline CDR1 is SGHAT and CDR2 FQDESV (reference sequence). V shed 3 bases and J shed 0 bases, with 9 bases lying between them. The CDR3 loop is CASSLGGSSYEQYF. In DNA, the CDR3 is TGTGCCAGCAGCTTGGGCGGTAGCTCCTACGAGCAGTACTTC. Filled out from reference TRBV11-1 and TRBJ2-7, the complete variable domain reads EAEVAQSPRYKITEKSQAVAFWCDPISGHATLYWYRQILGQGPELLVQFQDESVVDDSQLPKDRFSAERLKGVDSTLKIQPAELGDSAMYLCASSLGGSSYEQYFGPGTRLTVT.

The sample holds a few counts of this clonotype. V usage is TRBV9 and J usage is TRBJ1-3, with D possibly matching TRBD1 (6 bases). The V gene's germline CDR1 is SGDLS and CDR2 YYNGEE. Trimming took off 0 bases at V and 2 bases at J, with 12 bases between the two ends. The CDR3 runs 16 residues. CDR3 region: CASSVAWGGAGNTIYF. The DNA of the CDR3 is TGTGCCAGCAGCGTAGCTTGGGGGGGCGCTGGAAACACCATATATTTT.

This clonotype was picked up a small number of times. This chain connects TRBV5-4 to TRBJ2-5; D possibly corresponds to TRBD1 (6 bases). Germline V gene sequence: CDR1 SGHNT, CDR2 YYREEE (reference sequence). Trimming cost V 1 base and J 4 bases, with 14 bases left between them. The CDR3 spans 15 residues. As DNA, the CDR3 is TGTGCCAGCAGCTTGCAGGGGCTGGGCGGAGAGACCCAGTACTTC. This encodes CASSLQGLGGETQYF.

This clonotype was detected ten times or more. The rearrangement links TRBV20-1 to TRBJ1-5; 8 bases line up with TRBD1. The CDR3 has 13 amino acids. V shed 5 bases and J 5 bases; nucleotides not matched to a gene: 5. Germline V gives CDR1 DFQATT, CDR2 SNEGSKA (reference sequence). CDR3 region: CSAFGQGDQPQHF. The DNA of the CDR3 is TGCAGTGCTTTTGGACAGGGAGATCAGCCCCAGCATTTT.

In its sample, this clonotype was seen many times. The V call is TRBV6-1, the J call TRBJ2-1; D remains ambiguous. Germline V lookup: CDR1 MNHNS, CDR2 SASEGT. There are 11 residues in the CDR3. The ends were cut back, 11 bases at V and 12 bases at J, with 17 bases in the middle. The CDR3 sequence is CAGGVIARQFF. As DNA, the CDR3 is TGTGCCGGCGGAGTAATCGCAAGGCAGTTCTTC.

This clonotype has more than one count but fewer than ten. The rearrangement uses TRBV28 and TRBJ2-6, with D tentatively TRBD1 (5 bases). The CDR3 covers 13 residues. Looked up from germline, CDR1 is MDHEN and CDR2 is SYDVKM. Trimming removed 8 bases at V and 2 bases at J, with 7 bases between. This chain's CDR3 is CASGAPGANVLTF. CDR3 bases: TGTGCCAGCGGGGCGCCTGGGGCCAACGTCCTGACTTTC.

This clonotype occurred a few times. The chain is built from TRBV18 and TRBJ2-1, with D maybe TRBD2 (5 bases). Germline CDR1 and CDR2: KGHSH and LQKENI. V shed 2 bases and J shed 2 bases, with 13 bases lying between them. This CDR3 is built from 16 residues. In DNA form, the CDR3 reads TGTGCCAGCTCACCATACGGCGGGCCCGCCTACAATGAGCAGTTCTTC. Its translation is CASSPYGGPAYNEQFF. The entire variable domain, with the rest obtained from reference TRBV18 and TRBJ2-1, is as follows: NAGVMQNPRHLVRRRGQEARLRCSPMKGHSHVYWYRQLPEEGLKFMVYLQKENIIDESGMPKERFSAEFPKEGPSILRIQQVVRGDSAAYFCASSPYGGPAYNEQFFGPGTRLTVL.

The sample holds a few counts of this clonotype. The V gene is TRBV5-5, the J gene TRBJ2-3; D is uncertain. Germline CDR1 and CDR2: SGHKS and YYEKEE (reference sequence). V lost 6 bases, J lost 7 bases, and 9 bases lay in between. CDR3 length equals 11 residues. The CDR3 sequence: CASTPEYTQYF. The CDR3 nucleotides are TGTGCCAGCACCCCCGAGTATACGCAGTATTTT.

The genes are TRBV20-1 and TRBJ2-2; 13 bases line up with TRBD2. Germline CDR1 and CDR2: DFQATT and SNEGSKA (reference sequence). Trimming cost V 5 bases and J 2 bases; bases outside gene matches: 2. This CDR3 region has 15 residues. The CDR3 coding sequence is TGCAGTGCTCGACTAGCGGGGGGCAACACCGGGGAGCTGTTTTTT. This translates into CSARLAGGNTGELFF.